Listed here are 6 T cell receptor beta chains from one sample, sequenced in a study of shared clonotypes between healthy human individuals. Only in-frame clones appear in the TCRdb table, and some are missing; sequencing was by immunoSEQ multiplex PCR. In the table there are 2 million to 3 million clones, approximately 93% of which are singletons. Sample: naive CD4+ T cells from PBMCs. Subset given: CD45RA+ positively selected. The origin of the receptors is a man between 18 and 35 years old in good health. Some clones in this sample may be carry-over from other donors' samples.

Only a few counts were recorded for this clone. This chain joins TRBV7-2 and TRBJ1-5; D is uncertain. CDR1 is SGHTA and CDR2 is FQGNSA in the germline V gene. Trimming took off 1 base at V and 8 bases at J, with 12 bases between the two ends. The CDR3 spans 14 residues. The DNA of the CDR3 is TGTGCCAGCAGCTTAGACCCAGGAGTCAAGCCCCAGCATTTT. This sequence encodes CASSLDPGVKPQHF.

In DNA form, the CDR3 reads TGTGCCTGGAGGCCGGGACTCCGAGGGCCTGAAGCTTTCTTT. Translated, it gives CAWRPGLRGPEAFF. The V gene is TRBV30, the J gene TRBJ1-1; the D gene is possibly TRBD1 (5 bases). Germline V gene lookup returns CDR1 GTSNPN and CDR2 SVGIG (reference sequence). CDR3 length: 14 amino acids. Trimming took 3 bases from V and 6 from J, leaving 17 bases between them.

The chain has TRBV7-9 and TRBJ1-1, with D uncertain. The CDR3 loop spans 13 amino acids. V lost 1 base to trimming and J lost 8 bases, with 11 bases between them. Germline assignment: CDR1 SEHNR and CDR2 FQNEAQ (reference sequence). The CDR3: CASSLVGNREAFF. The CDR3 region has the DNA TGTGCCAGCAGCTTAGTAGGAAACAGAGAAGCTTTCTTT.

J is TRBJ2-3 and V is TRBV18, with a possible D match to TRBD2 (5 bases). CDR1 is KGHSH and CDR2 is LQKENI in the germline V gene. This CDR3 region has 13 residues. V was trimmed by 4 bases and J by 6 bases, leaving 11 bases between them. CDR3 bases: TGTGCCAGCTCACAGTATACGGGGGATACGCAGTATTTT. This encodes CASSQYTGDTQYF. The full variable domain, completed using reference TRBV18 and TRBJ2-3, is NAGVMQNPRHLVRRRGQEARLRCSPMKGHSHVYWYRQLPEEGLKFMVYLQKENIIDESGMPKERFSAEFPKEGPSILRIQQVVRGDSAAYFCASSQYTGDTQYFGPGTRLTVL.

CDR3 region: CASMGRGDQPQHF. The CDR3 DNA is TGTGCCAGTATGGGCAGGGGGGATCAGCCCCAGCATTTT. The V call is TRBV19, the J call TRBJ1-5, with 7 nucleotides matching TRBD1. Germline-derived CDR1 and CDR2 are LNHDA and SQIVND (reference sequence). The junction had 5 bases not matched to a gene; V was cut back by 7 bases and J by 5 bases. The CDR3 has 13 amino acids.

The CDR3, as DNA: TGTGCCAGCAGTACGGGACTAGCGGGATCCTTCCGCACTGGGGAGCTGTTTTTT. This gives the protein CASSTGLAGSFRTGELFF. This chain connects TRBV28 to TRBJ2-2; 13 positions match TRBD2. V was clipped by 5 bases and J by 8 bases; unmatched bases: 14. The CDR3 extends over 18 amino acids. Germline CDR1 and CDR2: MDHEN and SYDVKM.